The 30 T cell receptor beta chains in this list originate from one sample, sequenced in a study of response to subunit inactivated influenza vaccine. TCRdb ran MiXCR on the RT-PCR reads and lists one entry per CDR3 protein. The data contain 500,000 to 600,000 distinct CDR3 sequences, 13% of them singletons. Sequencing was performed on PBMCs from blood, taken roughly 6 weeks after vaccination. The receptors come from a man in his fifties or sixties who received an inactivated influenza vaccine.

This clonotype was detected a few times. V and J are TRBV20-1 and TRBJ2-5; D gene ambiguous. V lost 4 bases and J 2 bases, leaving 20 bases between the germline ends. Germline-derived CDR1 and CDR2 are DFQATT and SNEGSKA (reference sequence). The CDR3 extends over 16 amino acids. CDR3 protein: CSATPLRTEKQETQYF. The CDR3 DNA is TGCAGTGCTACCCCCCTCCGGACCGAGAAGCAAGAGACCCAGTACTTC.

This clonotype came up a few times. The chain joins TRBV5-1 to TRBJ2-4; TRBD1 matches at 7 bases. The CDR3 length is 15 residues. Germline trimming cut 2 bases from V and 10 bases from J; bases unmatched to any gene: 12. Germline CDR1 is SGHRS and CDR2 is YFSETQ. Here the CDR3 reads CASSLRQGPAGIQYF. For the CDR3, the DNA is TGCGCCAGCAGCTTACGACAGGGCCCTGCGGGTATTCAGTACTTC.

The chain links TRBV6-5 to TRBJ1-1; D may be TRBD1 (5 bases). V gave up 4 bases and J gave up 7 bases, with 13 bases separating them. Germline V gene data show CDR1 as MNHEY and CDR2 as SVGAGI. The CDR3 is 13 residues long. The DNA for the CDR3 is TGTGCCAGCAGTTCCCGGGGCGACCTTGAAGCTTTCTTT. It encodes CASSSRGDLEAFF.

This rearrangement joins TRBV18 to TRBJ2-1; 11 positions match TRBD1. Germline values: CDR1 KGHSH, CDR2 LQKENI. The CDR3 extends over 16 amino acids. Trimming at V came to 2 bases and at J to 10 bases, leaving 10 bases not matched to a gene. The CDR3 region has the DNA TGTGCCAGCTCACCAGGGTTAGGACAGGGGGCCGGGGAGCAGTTCTTC. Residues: CASSPGLGQGAGEQFF.

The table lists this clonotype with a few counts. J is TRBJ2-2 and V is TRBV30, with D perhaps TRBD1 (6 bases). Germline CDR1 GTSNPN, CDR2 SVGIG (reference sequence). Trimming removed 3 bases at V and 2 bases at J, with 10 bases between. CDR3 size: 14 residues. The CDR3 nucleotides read TGTGCCTGGAGACAGGGATTCAACACCGGGGAGCTGTTTTTT. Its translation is CAWRQGFNTGELFF.

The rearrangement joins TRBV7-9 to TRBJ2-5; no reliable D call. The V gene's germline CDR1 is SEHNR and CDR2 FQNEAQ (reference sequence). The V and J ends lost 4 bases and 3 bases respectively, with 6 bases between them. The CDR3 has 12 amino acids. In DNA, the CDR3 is TGTGCCAGCAGCTGGATTGAAGAGACCCAGTACTTC. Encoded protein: CASSWIEETQYF. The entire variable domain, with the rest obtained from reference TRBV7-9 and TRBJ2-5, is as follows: DTGVSQNPRHKITKRGQNVTFRCDPISEHNRLYWYRQTLGQGPEFLTYFQNEAQLEKSRLLSDRFSAERPKGSFSTLEIQRTEQGDSAMYLCASSWIEETQYFGPGTRLLVL.

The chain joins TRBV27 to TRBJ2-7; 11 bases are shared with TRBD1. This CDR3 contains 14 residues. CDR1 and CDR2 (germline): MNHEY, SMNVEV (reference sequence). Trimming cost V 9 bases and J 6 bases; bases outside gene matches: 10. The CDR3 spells CASSRGGQGGEQYF. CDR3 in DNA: TGTGCCAGTAGCCGGGGGGGACAGGGGGGCGAGCAGTACTTC.

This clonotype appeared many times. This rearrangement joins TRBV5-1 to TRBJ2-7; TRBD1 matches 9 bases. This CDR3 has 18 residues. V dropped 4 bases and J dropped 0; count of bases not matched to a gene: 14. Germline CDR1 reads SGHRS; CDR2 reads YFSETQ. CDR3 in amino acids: CASSLYPGQGAASYEQYF. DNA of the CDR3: TGCGCCAGCAGCCTATATCCGGGACAGGGAGCGGCCTCCTACGAGCAGTACTTC.

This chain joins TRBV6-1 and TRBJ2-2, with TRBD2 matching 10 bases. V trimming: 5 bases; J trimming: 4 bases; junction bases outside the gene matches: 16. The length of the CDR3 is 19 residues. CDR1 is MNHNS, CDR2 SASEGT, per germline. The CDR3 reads CASSQIPAGGELGTGELFF. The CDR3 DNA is TGTGCCAGCAGTCAGATCCCAGCGGGGGGGGAACTTGGCACCGGGGAGCTGTTTTTT.

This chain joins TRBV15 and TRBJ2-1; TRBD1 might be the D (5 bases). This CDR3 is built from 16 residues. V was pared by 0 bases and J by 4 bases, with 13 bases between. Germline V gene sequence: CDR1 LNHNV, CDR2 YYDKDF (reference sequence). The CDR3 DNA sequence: TGTGCCACCAGCAGAGAGCCAGGGCGGAAGTACAATGAGCAGTTCTTC. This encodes CATSREPGRKYNEQFF.

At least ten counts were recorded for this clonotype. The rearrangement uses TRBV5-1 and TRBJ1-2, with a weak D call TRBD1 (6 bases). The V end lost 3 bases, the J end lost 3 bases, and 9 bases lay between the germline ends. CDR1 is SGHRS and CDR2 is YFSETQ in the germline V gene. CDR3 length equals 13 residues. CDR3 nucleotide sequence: TGCGCCAGCAGCTCAGGGGACCACTATGGCTACACCTTC. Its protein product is CASSSGDHYGYTF.

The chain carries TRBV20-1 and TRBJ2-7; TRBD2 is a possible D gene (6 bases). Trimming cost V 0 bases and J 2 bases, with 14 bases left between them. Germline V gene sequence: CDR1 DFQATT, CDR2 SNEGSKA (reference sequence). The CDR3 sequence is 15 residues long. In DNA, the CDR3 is TGCAGTGCTAGAGATTTGCGGGGAGAGACCTACGAGCAGTACTTC. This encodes CSARDLRGETYEQYF.

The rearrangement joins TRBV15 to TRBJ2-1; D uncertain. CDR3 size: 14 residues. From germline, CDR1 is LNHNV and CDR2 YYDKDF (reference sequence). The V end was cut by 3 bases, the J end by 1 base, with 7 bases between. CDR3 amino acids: CATSSTLSYNEQFF. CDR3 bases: TGTGCCACCAGCAGTACACTTTCCTACAATGAGCAGTTCTTC.

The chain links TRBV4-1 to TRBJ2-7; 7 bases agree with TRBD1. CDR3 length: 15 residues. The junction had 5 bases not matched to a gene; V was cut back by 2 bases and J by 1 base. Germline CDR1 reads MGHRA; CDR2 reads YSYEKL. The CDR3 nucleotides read TGCGCCAGCAGCCAAAGACAGGGTTGGTCCTACGAGCAGTACTTC. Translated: CASSQRQGWSYEQYF.

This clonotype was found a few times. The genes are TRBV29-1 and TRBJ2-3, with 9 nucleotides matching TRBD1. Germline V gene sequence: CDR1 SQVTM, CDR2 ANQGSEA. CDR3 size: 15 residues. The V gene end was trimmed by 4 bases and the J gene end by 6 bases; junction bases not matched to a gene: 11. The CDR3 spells CSVASGQGSMDTQYF. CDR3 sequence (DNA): TGCAGCGTTGCTAGCGGACAGGGGAGCATGGATACGCAGTATTTT.

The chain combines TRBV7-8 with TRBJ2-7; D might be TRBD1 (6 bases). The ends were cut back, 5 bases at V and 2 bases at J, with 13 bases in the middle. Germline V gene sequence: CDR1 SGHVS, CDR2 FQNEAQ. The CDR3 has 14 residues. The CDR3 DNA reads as TGTGCCAGCAGCCCCAGGACAGAAGCCTACGAGCAGTACTTC. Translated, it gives CASSPRTEAYEQYF.

The CDR3 region is CSVRRQNNEQFF. The CDR3 nucleotides read TGCAGTGTCAGGCGGCAAAACAATGAGCAGTTCTTC. The J gene is TRBJ2-1, the V gene TRBV20-1, with D uncertain. Looked up from germline, CDR1 is DFQATT and CDR2 is SNEGSKA (reference sequence). The length of the CDR3 is 12 residues. Trimming left V 7 bases short and J 5 bases short, with 12 bases between.

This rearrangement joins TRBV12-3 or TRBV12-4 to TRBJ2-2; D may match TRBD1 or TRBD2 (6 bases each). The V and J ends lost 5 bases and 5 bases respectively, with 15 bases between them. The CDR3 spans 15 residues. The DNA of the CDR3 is TGTGCCAGCAGTCCCTCTCTAGGGGGGACCGGGGAGCTGTTTTTT. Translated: CASSPSLGGTGELFF.

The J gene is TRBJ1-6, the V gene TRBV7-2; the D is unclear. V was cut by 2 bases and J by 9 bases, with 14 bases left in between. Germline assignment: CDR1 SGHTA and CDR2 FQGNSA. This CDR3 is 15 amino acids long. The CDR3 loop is CASSLQALSISPLHF. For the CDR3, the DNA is TGTGCCAGCAGCTTACAGGCGCTTTCGATTTCACCCCTCCACTTT.

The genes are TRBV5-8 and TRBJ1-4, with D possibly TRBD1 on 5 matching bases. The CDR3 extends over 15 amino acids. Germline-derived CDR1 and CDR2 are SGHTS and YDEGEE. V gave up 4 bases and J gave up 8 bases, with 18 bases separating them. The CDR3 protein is CASSRNQGPFEKLFF. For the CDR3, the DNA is TGTGCCAGCAGCCGAAACCAGGGACCCTTCGAAAAACTGTTTTTT.

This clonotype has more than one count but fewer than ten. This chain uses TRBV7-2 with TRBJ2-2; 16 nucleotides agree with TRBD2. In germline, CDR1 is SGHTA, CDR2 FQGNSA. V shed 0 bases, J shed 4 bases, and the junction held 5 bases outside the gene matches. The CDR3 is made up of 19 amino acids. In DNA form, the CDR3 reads TGTGCCAGCAGCTTAGCCGCGGGACTAGCGGGAGGGTTCACCGGGGAGCTGTTTTTT. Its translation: CASSLAAGLAGGFTGELFF. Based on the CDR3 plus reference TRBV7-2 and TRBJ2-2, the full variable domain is GAGVSQSPSNKVTEKGKDVELRCDPISGHTALYWYRQSLGQGLEFLIYFQGNSAPDKSGLPSDRFSAERTGGSVSTLTIQRTQQEDSAVYLCASSLAAGLAGGFTGELFFGEGSRLTVL.

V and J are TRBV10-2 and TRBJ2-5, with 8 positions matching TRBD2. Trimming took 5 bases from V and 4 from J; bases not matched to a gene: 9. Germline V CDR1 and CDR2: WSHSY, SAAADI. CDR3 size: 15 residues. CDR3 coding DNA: TGCGCCAGCAGTCTGGGGCGAGCGGGAGCAGAGACCCAGTACTTC. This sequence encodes CASSLGRAGAETQYF.

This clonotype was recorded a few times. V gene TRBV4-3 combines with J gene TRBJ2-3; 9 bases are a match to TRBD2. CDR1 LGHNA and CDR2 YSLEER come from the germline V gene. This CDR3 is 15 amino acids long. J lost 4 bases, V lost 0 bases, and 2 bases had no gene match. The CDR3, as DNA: TGCGCCAGCAGCCAAGACGGCGGGAGGGCAGATACGCAGTATTTT. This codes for CASSQDGGRADTQYF.

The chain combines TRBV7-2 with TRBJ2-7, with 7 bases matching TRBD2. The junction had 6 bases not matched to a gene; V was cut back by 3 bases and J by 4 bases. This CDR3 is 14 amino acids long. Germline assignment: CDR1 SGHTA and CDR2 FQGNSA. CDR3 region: CASSFASGKYEQYF. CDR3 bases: TGTGCCAGCAGCTTCGCTAGCGGAAAGTACGAGCAGTACTTC.

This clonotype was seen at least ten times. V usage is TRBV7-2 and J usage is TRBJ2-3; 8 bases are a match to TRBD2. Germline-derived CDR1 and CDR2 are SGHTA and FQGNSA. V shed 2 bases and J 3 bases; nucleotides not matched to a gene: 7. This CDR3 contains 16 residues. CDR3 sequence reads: CASSLFGGGRTDTQYF. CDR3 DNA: TGTGCCAGCAGCTTATTTGGGGGCGGGAGGACAGATACGCAGTATTTT.

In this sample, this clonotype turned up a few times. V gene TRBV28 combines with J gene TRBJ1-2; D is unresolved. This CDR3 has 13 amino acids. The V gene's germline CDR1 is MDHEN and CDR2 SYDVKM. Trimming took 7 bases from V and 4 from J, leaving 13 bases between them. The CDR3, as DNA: TGTGCCAGCAATCCCGGGCCCCCCTATGGCTACACCTTC. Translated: CASNPGPPYGYTF.

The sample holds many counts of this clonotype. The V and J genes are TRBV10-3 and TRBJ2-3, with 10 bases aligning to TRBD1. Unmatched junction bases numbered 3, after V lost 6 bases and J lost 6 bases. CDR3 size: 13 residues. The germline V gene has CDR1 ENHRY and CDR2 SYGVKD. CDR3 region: CAIRGTGDDTQYF. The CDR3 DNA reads TGTGCCATCAGGGGGACAGGGGATGATACGCAGTATTTT.

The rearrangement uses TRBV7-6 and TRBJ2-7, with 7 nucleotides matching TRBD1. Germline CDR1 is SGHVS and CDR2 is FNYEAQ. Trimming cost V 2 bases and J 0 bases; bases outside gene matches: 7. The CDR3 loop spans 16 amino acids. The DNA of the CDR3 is TGTGCCAGCAGCTTAAGCCCGACAGGGAGCTCCTACGAGCAGTACTTC. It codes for CASSLSPTGSSYEQYF.

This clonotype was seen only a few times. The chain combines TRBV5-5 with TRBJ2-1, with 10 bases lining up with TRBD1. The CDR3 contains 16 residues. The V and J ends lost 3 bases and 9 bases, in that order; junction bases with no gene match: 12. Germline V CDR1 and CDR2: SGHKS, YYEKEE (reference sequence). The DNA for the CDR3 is TGTGCCAGCAGCTGGAATCCCGGGACAGGGGATGGTGAGCAGTTCTTC. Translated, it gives CASSWNPGTGDGEQFF.

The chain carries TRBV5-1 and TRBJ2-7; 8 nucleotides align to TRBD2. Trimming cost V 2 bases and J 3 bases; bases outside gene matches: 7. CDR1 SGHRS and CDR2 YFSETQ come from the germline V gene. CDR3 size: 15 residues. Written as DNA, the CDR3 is TGCGCCAGCAGCTTAGGTGCGGGGGGTTTCTACGAGCAGTACTTC. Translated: CASSLGAGGFYEQYF.